Below, 9 T cell receptor beta chains from the same sample are listed, as sequenced in a study of cytomegalovirus exposure and HLA in healthy donors. Use of 60 Vbeta and 13 Jbeta primers characterized the PCR. TCRdb's table, derived via immunoSEQ multiplex PCR, lists solely in-frame clones and lacks some. Seen here are 200,000 to 250,000 clones, more than 60% observed once, and the top ten hold 2.5% to 3.5%. Source material: PBMCs. The receptors derive from a woman aged 60 to 75 in good health and CMV-seropositive.

The sample holds one count of this clone. The chain joins TRBV5-6 to TRBJ2-7; 7 bases are a match to TRBD2. The CDR3 has 15 amino acids. V shed 4 bases and J 2 bases; nucleotides not matched to a gene: 9. Germline lookup yields CDR1 SGHDT and CDR2 YYEEEE. Here the CDR3 reads CASSGGRALPYEQYF. The CDR3 DNA sequence: TGTGCCAGCAGCGGGGGGAGGGCCCTCCCCTACGAGCAGTACTTC.

This clone has only a few counts. J is TRBJ2-2 and V is TRBV2, with D perhaps matching TRBD2 (5 bases). Deletions cut 4 bases from V and 7 bases from J, with 10 bases between. The CDR3 has 13 residues. Germline V lookup: CDR1 SNHLY, CDR2 FYNNEI. In nucleotides, the CDR3 is TGTGCCAGCAGTGCACGGGGTAACGGGGAGCTGTTTTTT. Translated, it gives CASSARGNGELFF.

This clone showed up just once. V and J are TRBV19 and TRBJ1-1; 9 bases match TRBD1. Germline V gives CDR1 LNHDA, CDR2 SQIVND (reference sequence). The CDR3 runs 19 residues. V was clipped by 3 bases and J by 5 bases; unmatched bases: 19. The CDR3 DNA follows: TGTGCCAGTAGTATCGATTTATTGAGACAGGGGGTACCGAGGACTGAAGCTTTCTTT. Its translation is CASSIDLLRQGVPRTEAFF.

The chain links TRBV6-1 to TRBJ2-5, with 8 bases lining up with TRBD2. The CDR3 totals 15 residues. Losses at the gene ends were 5 bases for V and 5 bases for J; bases not matched to a gene: 10. Germline V gene data show CDR1 as MNHNS and CDR2 as SASEGT. DNA for the CDR3: TGTGCCAGCAGTTCAGGACTAGCTGGGGGTGAGACCCAGTACTTC. It translates to CASSSGLAGGETQYF.

The V and J genes are TRBV18 and TRBJ1-2; 9 bases match TRBD1. This CDR3 is 15 amino acids long. Germline assignment: CDR1 KGHSH and CDR2 LQKENI. J was trimmed by 4 bases and V by 3 bases; bases with no gene match: 6. The CDR3 here is CASSPRDREGYGYTF. The CDR3 DNA reads TGTGCCAGCTCACCTCGGGACAGGGAAGGCTATGGCTACACCTTC.

The V and J genes are TRBV7-2 and TRBJ2-1, with TRBD1 matching over 7 bases. The ends lost 5 bases at V and 12 bases at J; junction bases unmatched: 7. Germline V gene sequence: CDR1 SGHTA, CDR2 FQGNSA. This CDR3 has 12 amino acids. The chain's CDR3 is CASSPDRVWQFF. In nucleotides, the CDR3 is TGTGCCAGCAGCCCTGACAGGGTTTGGCAGTTCTTC.

The chain uses TRBV6-5 and TRBJ1-3; D not certain. Germline V gives CDR1 MNHEY, CDR2 SVGAGI. The CDR3 is made up of 15 amino acids. Trimming removed 10 bases from V and 0 bases from J, with 16 bases in between. The CDR3 DNA reads TGTGCCACTAAACGGACGGACTACTCTGGAAACACCATATATTTT. As protein: CATKRTDYSGNTIYF.

V gene TRBV6-5 combines with J gene TRBJ2-7, with 11 bases identical to TRBD1. CDR3 length: 14 residues. The trim removed 5 bases at V and 7 bases at J, leaving 7 bases unmatched. CDR1 is MNHEY and CDR2 is SVGAGI in the germline V gene. This CDR3 reads CASSELGTGGEQYF. The CDR3 DNA is TGTGCCAGCAGTGAGCTTGGGACAGGGGGAGAGCAGTACTTC.

The count of this clone is one. The chain is built from TRBV6-1 and TRBJ1-5; no clear D gene. CDR1 is MNHNS, CDR2 SASEGT, per germline. V was clipped by 4 bases and J by 4 bases, with 8 bases between them. This CDR3 is 13 amino acids long. The CDR3 reads CASSASANQPQHF. In DNA form, the CDR3 reads TGTGCCAGCAGTGCCTCAGCGAATCAGCCCCAGCATTTT.